This entry lists 26 T cell receptor beta chains sequenced from one sample in a study of cytomegalovirus exposure and HLA in healthy donors. Amplification used 60 Vbeta primers and 13 Jbeta primers. The protocol was immunoSEQ multiplex PCR, while the TCRdb copy is restricted to in-frame clones and leaves out a portion. The sample comprises some 130,000 clones, over 60% of which are singletons, and 4% to 5% rests with the top ten. Sequenced material: PBMCs. The receptors come from a male donor in good health and CMV-seropositive.

The DNA for the CDR3 is TGTGCCAGCAGTGACCCGGGACAACTATATTCGAACACCGGGGAGCTGTTTTTT. It codes for CASSDPGQLYSNTGELFF. The chain links TRBV6-1 to TRBJ2-2; maybe TRBD1 (6 bases). Trimming took 3 bases from V and 0 from J, leaving 17 bases between them. This CDR3 has 18 residues. CDR1 is MNHNS, CDR2 SASEGT, per germline.

The chain couples TRBV6-1 to TRBJ1-1; TRBD1 agrees at 7 bases. CDR1 and CDR2 from the germline V gene are MNHNS and SASEGT. Trimming at V came to 5 bases and at J to 6 bases, leaving 6 bases not matched to a gene. This CDR3 is built from 13 residues. CDR3 nucleotide sequence: TGTGCCAGCAGTAAGATAGGGGGCTCTGAAGCTTTCTTT. Its protein product is CASSKIGGSEAFF.

This clone was counted a few times. The rearrangement joins TRBV27 to TRBJ2-7, with D unclear. Germline CDR1 and CDR2: MNHEY and SMNVEV (reference sequence). The germline V and J ends were trimmed by 2 bases and 1 base, with 12 bases remaining between them. The CDR3 runs 15 residues. The CDR3 nucleotides are TGTGCCAGCAGTTTACAGCTAGATTCGTCCTACGAGCAGTACTTC. Translating gives CASSLQLDSSYEQYF.

V usage is TRBV18 and J usage is TRBJ2-5, with D possibly TRBD2 on 6 matching bases. Germline CDR1 is KGHSH and CDR2 is LQKENI. CDR3 length: 15 residues. V gave up 2 bases and J gave up 4 bases, with 14 bases separating them. CDR3: CASSPDIRGGETQYF. In nucleotides, the CDR3 is TGTGCCAGCTCACCAGACATAAGGGGAGGAGAGACCCAGTACTTC.

This clone was picked up one time. The rearrangement links TRBV9 to TRBJ2-7; D is unclear. This CDR3 region has 14 residues. V lost 1 base and J lost 2, with 10 bases in between. Germline CDR1 and CDR2: SGDLS and YYNGEE. CDR3 DNA sequence: TGTGCCAGCAGCGTACAGTCGTACCCCTACGAGCAGTACTTC. Its translation is CASSVQSYPYEQYF.

The J gene is TRBJ2-7, the V gene TRBV29-1, with unresolved D. Per the germline V gene, CDR1 is SQVTM and CDR2 is ANQGSEA. The CDR3 consists of 12 residues. The germline V and J ends were trimmed by 0 bases and 6 bases, with 9 bases remaining between them. The CDR3 DNA reads TGCAGCGTTGAAGATCGGAGTCTCGAGCAGTACTTC. Translating gives CSVEDRSLEQYF.

The genes are TRBV5-4 and TRBJ2-5, with 8 bases fitting TRBD2. V gave up 0 bases and J gave up 5 bases; unmatched junction bases: 3. The CDR3 consists of 14 residues. Germline CDR1 and CDR2: SGHNT and YYREEE (reference sequence). For the CDR3, the DNA is TGTGCCAGCAGCTTGGACCTAGCGGGCGAGACCCAGTACTTC. The encoded protein is CASSLDLAGETQYF.

V and J are TRBV28 and TRBJ2-3, with 7 bases lining up with TRBD1. V lost 3 bases and J lost 7; bases outside the gene matches: 1. The CDR3 sequence is 12 residues long. Germline loops: CDR1 MDHEN, CDR2 SYDVKM. DNA for the CDR3: TGTGCCAGCAGTTTCAGGGGGAATACGCAGTATTTT. The encoded protein is CASSFRGNTQYF.

The chain joins TRBV6-5 to TRBJ1-4; the match to TRBD1 covers 11 bases. J gave up 6 bases and V 0 bases, and 0 bases lay outside the gene matches. Germline V gene data show CDR1 as MNHEY and CDR2 as SVGAGI. The CDR3 spans 15 residues. CDR3 amino acids: CASSYSGQGDEKLFF. Written as DNA, the CDR3 is TGTGCCAGCAGTTACTCGGGACAGGGGGATGAAAAACTGTTTTTT.

J is TRBJ1-2 and V is TRBV19; TRBD1 might be the D (5 bases). Germline V gene data show CDR1 as LNHDA and CDR2 as SQIVND (reference sequence). This CDR3 contains 15 residues. Trimming cost V 1 base and J 7 bases, with 16 bases left between them. CDR3 bases: TGTGCCAGTAGTATAGCAGCCCGCGGGGGAACTGGCTACACCTTC. As protein: CASSIAARGGTGYTF.

The chain combines TRBV5-1 with TRBJ2-2, with 10 bases identical to TRBD1. CDR1 SGHRS and CDR2 YFSETQ come from the germline V gene. This CDR3 spans 15 amino acids. Unmatched junction bases numbered 5, after V lost 4 bases and J lost 5 bases. DNA for the CDR3: TGCGCCAGCAGCCAGACAGGGGGCCGGACCGGGGAGCTGTTTTTT. Translating it yields CASSQTGGRTGELFF. Looking up the rest from reference TRBV5-1 and TRBJ2-2 gives the full variable domain: KAGVTQTPRYLIKTRGQQVTLSCSPISGHRSVSWYQQTPGQGLQFLFEYFSETQRNKGNFPGRFSGRQFSNSRSEMNVSTLELGDSALYLCASSQTGGRTGELFFGEGSRLTVL.

J is TRBJ2-1 and V is TRBV9, with TRBD2 matching over 7 bases. The CDR3 spans 17 residues. Germline assignment: CDR1 SGDLS and CDR2 YYNGEE. Trimming at V came to 0 bases and at J to 6 bases, leaving 12 bases not matched to a gene. Here the CDR3 reads CASSVESLGLAANEQFF. CDR3 bases: TGTGCCAGCAGCGTAGAATCTCTGGGTCTAGCGGCCAATGAGCAGTTCTTC.

This clone was recorded a few times. V and J are TRBV6-1 and TRBJ2-3, with D possibly being TRBD1 (6 bases). Deletions cut 4 bases from V and 0 bases from J, with 11 bases between. Per the germline V gene, CDR1 is MNHNS and CDR2 is SASEGT. The CDR3 has 15 amino acids. The CDR3 DNA reads as TGTGCCAGCAGTGCCAGGACAGTCAGCACAGATACGCAGTATTTT. As protein: CASSARTVSTDTQYF.

With respect to this clone: At one of its ends the junction is not consistent with the germline gene, which may arise from a read error. The V gene is TRBV7-9, the J gene TRBJ2-7; a possible D gene is TRBD2 (7 bases). The CDR3 spans 16 residues. Germline CDR1 reads SEHNR; CDR2 reads FQNEAQ (reference sequence). The CDR3 nucleotides are TGTTCCAGCAGCTTAAAGCGCGGGGGCCGAGCCTACGAGCAGTACTTC. This sequence encodes CSSSLKRGGRAYEQYF.

The rearrangement uses TRBV5-1 and TRBJ1-5, with unresolved D. Trimming removed 0 bases at V and 4 bases at J, with 5 bases between. The CDR3 has 13 residues. CDR1 SGHRS and CDR2 YFSETQ come from the germline V gene. CDR3 residues: CASSLDNNQPQHF. In DNA, the CDR3 is TGCGCCAGCAGCTTGGACAATAATCAGCCCCAGCATTTT. The full variable domain, rest sourced from reference TRBV5-1 and TRBJ1-5, is KAGVTQTPRYLIKTRGQQVTLSCSPISGHRSVSWYQQTPGQGLQFLFEYFSETQRNKGNFPGRFSGRQFSNSRSEMNVSTLELGDSALYLCASSLDNNQPQHFGDGTRLSIL.

V usage is TRBV27 and J usage is TRBJ1-2, with 8 bases fitting TRBD1. The length of the CDR3 is 15 residues. Per germline, CDR1 MNHEY and CDR2 SMNVEV (reference sequence). V shed 3 bases, J shed 4 bases, and the junction held 7 bases outside the gene matches. The CDR3 protein is CASSLTGQGGYGYTF. In nucleotides, the CDR3 is TGTGCCAGCAGTTTGACCGGACAGGGTGGCTATGGCTACACCTTC.

The chain couples TRBV29-1 to TRBJ1-1; D uncertain. The V gene's germline CDR1 is SQVTM and CDR2 ANQGSEA. Between the trimmed V and J ends, which lost 7 bases and 3 bases, there was a span of 15 bases. The CDR3 is made up of 13 amino acids. The CDR3 DNA reads as TGCAGCGCGGCTGGAGAGGGTGACACTGAAGCTTTCTTT. Residues: CSAAGEGDTEAFF.

This rearrangement joins TRBV7-8 to TRBJ1-5; D may be TRBD1 (6 bases). The CDR3 spans 17 residues. CDR1 is SGHVS and CDR2 is FQNEAQ in the germline V gene. With 2 bases removed from V and 0 bases from J, the gap between germline ends came to 14 bases. This CDR3 is CASSLSDRPYSNQPQHF. DNA for the CDR3: TGTGCCAGCAGCTTATCTGACAGGCCGTATAGCAATCAGCCCCAGCATTTT.

Within the sample, this clone is medium-sized. The CDR3: CASSRLAGASYEQYF. Here the CDR3 DNA reads TGTGCCAGCAGTAGACTAGCGGGAGCCTCCTACGAGCAGTACTTC. This chain links TRBV6-5 with TRBJ2-7, with TRBD2 matching over 12 bases. The V segment lost 5 bases and the J segment 0 bases; nucleotides outside the gene matches: 2. CDR1 is MNHEY and CDR2 is SVGAGI in the germline V gene. There are 15 residues in the CDR3.

The chain is built from TRBV5-6 and TRBJ2-5, with TRBD1 matching 9 bases. This CDR3 is built from 15 residues. Per germline, CDR1 SGHDT and CDR2 YYEEEE. Germline trimming cut 4 bases from V and 4 bases from J; bases unmatched to any gene: 8. Here the CDR3 DNA reads TGTGCCAGCAGCGGGTGGGGGACAGGGTCAGAGACCCAGTACTTC. Protein: CASSGWGTGSETQYF.

Note on this clone: One end of the junction varies from germline; a read error may be responsible. Different DNA sequences within this sample yield the same CDR3. The V gene is TRBV2, the J gene TRBJ1-1; 7 bases line up with TRBD1. CDR1 is SNHLY, CDR2 FYNNEI, per germline. This CDR3 contains 13 residues. CDR3 region: CARTGSMNTEAFF. CDR3 bases: TGTGCCAGGACAGGGTCCATGAACACCGAAGCTTTCTTT.

This chain uses TRBV7-9 with TRBJ1-5; TRBD1 is a possible D gene (6 bases). Germline-derived CDR1 and CDR2 are SEHNR and FQNEAQ (reference sequence). This CDR3 has 14 amino acids. The ends were cut back, 5 bases at V and 5 bases at J, with 13 bases in the middle. In DNA form, the CDR3 reads TGTGCCAGCAGCACCACGGACAGAGATCAGCCCCAGCATTTT. Its translation is CASSTTDRDQPQHF.

This clone appeared a single time. The chain has TRBV10-2 and TRBJ1-1; D may be TRBD1 (6 bases). CDR1 WSHSY and CDR2 SAAADI come from the germline V gene. Trimming stripped 5 bases from V and 2 bases from J, with 15 bases between. CDR3 length: 15 residues. The DNA for the CDR3 is TGCGCCAGCAGTCCCCGGGGGGCCGCTAACACTGAAGCTTTCTTT. Amino acid sequence: CASSPRGAANTEAFF.

The chain carries TRBV5-6 and TRBJ1-1, with D unresolved. This CDR3 comprises 15 residues. Looked up from germline, CDR1 is SGHDT and CDR2 is YYEEEE. Trimming took 2 bases from V and 3 from J, leaving 14 bases between them. CDR3 residues: CASSFTGRWYTEAFF. The CDR3 coding sequence is TGTGCCAGCAGCTTCACGGGGAGGTGGTACACTGAAGCTTTCTTT.

This sequence joins TRBV9 and TRBJ1-2, with TRBD1 matching 7 bases. The V segment lost 0 bases and the J segment 7 bases; nucleotides outside the gene matches: 3. The CDR3 runs to 13 residues. Germline V gene data show CDR1 as SGDLS and CDR2 as YYNGEE. CDR3 bases: TGTGCCAGCAGCGTAGAACAGGGGACTGGCTACACCTTC. It translates to CASSVEQGTGYTF.

The V and J genes are TRBV28 and TRBJ1-2; D is perhaps TRBD1 (5 bases). The V end was cut by 5 bases, the J end by 8 bases, with 12 bases between. The length of the CDR3 is 12 residues. In germline, CDR1 is MDHEN, CDR2 SYDVKM. The CDR3 protein is CASSTQGRGYTF. In DNA, the CDR3 is TGTGCCAGCAGTACCCAGGGTCGAGGCTACACCTTC.